This T cell receptor (beta chain) originates from a study of blood T cell repertoires in COVID-19. Across the study: The origin of the acute and convalescent COVID-19 samples was the United States, Italy and Spain. T cells, B-cell-depleted T cells, or PBMCs supplied cDNA or gDNA.

TCRdb's table, derived via immunoSEQ multiplex PCR, lists solely in-frame clones and lacks some. The sample has 300,000 or so clones; 83% are singletons. V was pared by 3 bases and J by 3 bases, with 9 bases of the junction left unmatched. CDR3 length: 16 amino acids. Germline V gene data show CDR1 as MRHNA and CDR2 as SNTAGT. This sequence joins TRBV6-4 and TRBJ2-3; 7 bases are shared with TRBD1. The sequencing input was peripheral blood. The TCR sequence derives from a woman aged 45-65 years with acute or convalescent COVID-19. The CDR3 here is CASSEEGAAVTDTQYF. The CDR3 DNA follows: TGTGCCAGCAGTGAAGAGGGGGCCGCGGTAACAGATACGCAGTATTTT.